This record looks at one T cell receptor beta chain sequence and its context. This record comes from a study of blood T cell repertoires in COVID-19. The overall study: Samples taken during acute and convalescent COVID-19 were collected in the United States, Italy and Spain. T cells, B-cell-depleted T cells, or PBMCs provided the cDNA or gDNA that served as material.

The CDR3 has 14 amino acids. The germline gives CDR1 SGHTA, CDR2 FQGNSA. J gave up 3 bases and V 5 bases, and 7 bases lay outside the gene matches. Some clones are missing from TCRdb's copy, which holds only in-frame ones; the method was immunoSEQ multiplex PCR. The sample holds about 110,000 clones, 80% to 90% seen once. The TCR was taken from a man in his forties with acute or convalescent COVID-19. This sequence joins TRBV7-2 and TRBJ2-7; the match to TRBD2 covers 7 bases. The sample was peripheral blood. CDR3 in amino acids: CASSPSGTLYEQYF. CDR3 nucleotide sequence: TGTGCCAGCAGCCCGAGCGGGACCCTCTACGAGCAGTACTTC.